A selection of T cell receptor beta chains follows, all from one sample in a study of T cells in Graves' hyperthyroidism and ophthalmopathy. TCRdb reanalysed the multiplex PCR reads using MiXCR and keeps one entry per CDR3 protein. The sample holds 550,000 to 850,000 distinct CDR3 sequences; roughly 20% are singletons and the top ten take 16%. The specimen was blood. The receptor set was obtained from a woman aged 50 to 60 with Graves' hyperthyroidism that later progressed to Graves' ophthalmopathy. The CDR3 runs from the conserved cysteine through the conserved F or W. D genes are given only for firm matches. Rows may omit the clone size; those that give it use once, few, many or a size class.

v_call	d_call	clone_size	j_call	cdr3_aa	cdr3_nt
TRBV13	NA	NA	TRBJ1-1	CASSTFGGTEAFF	TGTGCCAGCAGCACTTTTGGGGGCACTGAAGCTTTCTTT
TRBV5-5	NA	NA	TRBJ2-2	CASSSQGGGTGELFF	TGTGCCAGCAGCTCTCAGGGGGGCGGCACCGGGGAGCTGTTTTTT
TRBV30	NA	many	TRBJ2-5	CAWELGGQETQYF	TGTGCCTGGGAACTTGGGGGCCAAGAGACCCAGTACTTC
TRBV7-7	NA	few	TRBJ2-1	CASSGGQGRNEQFF	TGTGCTAGCAGCGGAGGGCAGGGGAGAAATGAGCAGTTCTTC
TRBV2	TRBD1	many	TRBJ1-4	CASSERDRDNEKLFF	TGTGCCAGCAGCGAGAGGGACAGGGATAATGAAAAACTGTTTTTT
TRBV6-2/TRBV6-3	NA	few	TRBJ2-1	CASSYRRPDYNEQFF	TGTGCCAGCAGTTACAGAAGGCCAGACTACAATGAGCAGTTCTTC
TRBV18	TRBD1	NA	TRBJ2-2	CASRPDRGPMDGELFF	TGTGCCAGCCGACCGGACAGGGGGCCTATGGACGGGGAGCTGTTTTTT
TRBV12-3/TRBV12-4	NA	many	TRBJ1-6	CASSAPGDYNSPLHF	TGTGCCAGCAGTGCCCCGGGGGACTATAATTCACCCCTCCACTTT
TRBV5-1	TRBD1	few	TRBJ1-2	CASSLAWTGQSAYTF	TGCGCCAGCAGCTTGGCTTGGACAGGGCAATCCGCCTACACCTTC
TRBV15	NA	NA	TRBJ2-1	CATSRVYEAVYNEQFF	TGTGCCACCAGCAGAGTTTACGAAGCCGTTTACAATGAGCAGTTCTTC
TRBV12-3/TRBV12-4	NA	NA	TRBJ2-2	CASFWGNTGELFF	TGTGCCAGCTTCTGGGGGAACACCGGGGAGCTGTTTTTT
TRBV20-1	TRBD1	NA	TRBJ1-5	CSARETGSFDQPQHF	TGCAGTGCTAGGGAGACAGGGAGCTTTGATCAGCCCCAGCATTTT
TRBV5-1	NA	NA	TRBJ1-2	CASSRTGMLSGDGYTF	TGCGCCAGCAGCAGAACAGGGATGTTGTCTGGGGATGGCTACACCTTC
TRBV25-1	NA	NA	TRBJ1-6	CASSEYEGMASPLHF	TGTGCCAGCAGTGAATATGAGGGTATGGCTTCACCCCTCCACTTT
TRBV5-1	NA	NA	TRBJ2-3	CASSFRVDTDTQYF	TGCGCCAGCAGCTTCAGGGTTGACACAGATACGCAGTATTTT
TRBV25-1	TRBD2	NA	TRBJ2-7	CASSAWGGGTYEQYF	TGTGCCAGCAGTGCGTGGGGGGGGGGAACCTACGAGCAGTACTTC
TRBV5-5	NA	few	TRBJ1-6	CASSLMTVGAPLHF	TGTGCCAGCAGCTTAATGACGGTGGGGGCACCCCTCCACTTT
TRBV2	TRBD1	NA	TRBJ2-1	CASSVTTGASYNEQFF	TGTGCCAGCAGTGTCACGACAGGGGCCTCCTACAATGAGCAGTTCTTC
TRBV19	NA	NA	TRBJ1-1	CASSTPWAGTMNTEAFF	TGTGCCAGTAGTACACCCTGGGCAGGGACGATGAACACTGAAGCTTTCTTT
TRBV20-1	NA	NA	TRBJ1-2	CSALKDWRAYGYTF	TGCAGTGCTCTAAAAGACTGGCGCGCCTATGGCTACACCTTC
TRBV2	TRBD1	few	TRBJ1-1	CASLDRGPVGDTEAFF	TGTGCCAGCCTGGACAGGGGGCCGGTCGGGGACACTGAAGCTTTCTTT
TRBV10-1	NA	NA	TRBJ2-3	CASSGTASRDTQYF	TGCGCCAGCAGTGGGACGGCCTCACGAGATACGCAGTATTTT